This TCR beta chain derives from a study of blood T cells in healthy people across ages. Turning to the study itself: Researchers report that template switching captured about one barcoded beta molecule per two T cells.

V gave up 0 bases and J gave up 3 bases, with 10 bases separating them. In germline, CDR1 is SEHNR, CDR2 FQNEAQ (reference sequence). The CDR3 has 15 amino acids. The second PCR ran roughly 6 to 11 cycles with a sample-barcoded 5' primer and J-beta primers. Each cDNA molecule was tagged by a template-switch adaptor with 12 random nucleotides. Any given sample supplied a minimum of 2.5 million CDR3-containing paired-end reads. TCRdb fed the 5' RACE reads into MiXCR, producing one record per CDR3 protein. The table has approximately 810,000 distinct CDR3 sequences, 29% seen once. This sequence joins TRBV7-9 and TRBJ2-3; a possible D gene is TRBD2 (6 bases). The source is a woman of 80 years or more in good health. Sequencing input: blood. The DNA for the CDR3 is TGTGCCAGCAGCTTAGCTGGGGGGTGGACAGATACGCAGTATTTT. It specifies CASSLAGGWTDTQYF.